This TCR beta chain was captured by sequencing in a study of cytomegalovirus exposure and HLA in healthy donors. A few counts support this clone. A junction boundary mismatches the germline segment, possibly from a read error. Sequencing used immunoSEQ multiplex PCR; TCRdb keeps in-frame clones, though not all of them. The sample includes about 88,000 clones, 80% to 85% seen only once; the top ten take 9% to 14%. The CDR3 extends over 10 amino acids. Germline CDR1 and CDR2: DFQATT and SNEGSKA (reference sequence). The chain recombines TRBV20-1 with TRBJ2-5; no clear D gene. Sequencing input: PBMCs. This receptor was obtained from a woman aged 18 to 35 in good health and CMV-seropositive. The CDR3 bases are TGCAGTGCTTTCGGCCCGAGGATTCACTTC. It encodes CSAFGPRIHF.